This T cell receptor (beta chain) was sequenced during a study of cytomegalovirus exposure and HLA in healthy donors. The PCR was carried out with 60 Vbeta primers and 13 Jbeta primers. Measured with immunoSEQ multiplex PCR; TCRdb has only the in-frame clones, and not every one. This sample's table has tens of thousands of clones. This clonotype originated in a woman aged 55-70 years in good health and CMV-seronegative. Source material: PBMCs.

CDR3 DNA sequence: TGTGCCAGCAGTTTAGACAGCTATGGCTACACCTTC. Translation gives CASSLDSYGYTF. The chain is built from TRBV2 and TRBJ1-2; weak D call: TRBD1 (5 bases). The V end was cut by 5 bases, the J end by 4 bases, with 8 bases between. Germline values: CDR1 SNHLY, CDR2 FYNNEI. The CDR3 has 12 residues.